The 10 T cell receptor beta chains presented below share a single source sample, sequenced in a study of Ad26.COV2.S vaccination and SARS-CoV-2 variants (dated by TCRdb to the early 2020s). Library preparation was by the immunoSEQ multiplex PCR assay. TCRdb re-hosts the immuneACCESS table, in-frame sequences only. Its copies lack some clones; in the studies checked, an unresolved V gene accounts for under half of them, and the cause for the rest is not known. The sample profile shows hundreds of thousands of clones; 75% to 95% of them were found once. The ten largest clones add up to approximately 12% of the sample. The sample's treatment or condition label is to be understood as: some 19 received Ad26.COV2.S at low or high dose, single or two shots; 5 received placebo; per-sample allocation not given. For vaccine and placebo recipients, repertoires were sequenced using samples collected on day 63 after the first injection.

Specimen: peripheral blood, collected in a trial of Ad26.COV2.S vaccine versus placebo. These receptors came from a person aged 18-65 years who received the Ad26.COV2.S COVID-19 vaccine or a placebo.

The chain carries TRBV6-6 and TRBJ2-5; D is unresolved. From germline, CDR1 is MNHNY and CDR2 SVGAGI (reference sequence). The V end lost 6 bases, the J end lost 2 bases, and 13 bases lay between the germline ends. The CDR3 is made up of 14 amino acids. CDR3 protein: CASSLPRWQETQYF. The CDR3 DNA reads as TGTGCCAGCAGCCTACCGCGATGGCAAGAGACCCAGTACTTC.

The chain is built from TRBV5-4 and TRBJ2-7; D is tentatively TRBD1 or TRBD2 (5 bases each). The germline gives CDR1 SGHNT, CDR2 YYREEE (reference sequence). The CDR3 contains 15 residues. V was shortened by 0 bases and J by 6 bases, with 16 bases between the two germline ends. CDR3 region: CASSLVRDALVEQYF. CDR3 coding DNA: TGTGCCAGCAGCTTGGTTCGGGACGCCCTAGTCGAGCAGTACTTC.

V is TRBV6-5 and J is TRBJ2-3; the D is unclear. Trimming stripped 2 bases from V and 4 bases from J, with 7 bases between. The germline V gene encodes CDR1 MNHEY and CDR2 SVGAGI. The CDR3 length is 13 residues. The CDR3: CASSYNRADTQYF. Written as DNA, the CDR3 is TGTGCCAGCAGTTACAACCGAGCAGATACGCAGTATTTT.

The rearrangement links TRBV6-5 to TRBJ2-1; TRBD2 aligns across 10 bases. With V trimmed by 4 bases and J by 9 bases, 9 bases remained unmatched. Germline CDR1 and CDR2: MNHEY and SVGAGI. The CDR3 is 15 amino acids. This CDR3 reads CASSFSGRAGTEQFF. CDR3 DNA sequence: TGTGCCAGCAGTTTCAGCGGGAGGGCCGGGACTGAGCAGTTCTTC.

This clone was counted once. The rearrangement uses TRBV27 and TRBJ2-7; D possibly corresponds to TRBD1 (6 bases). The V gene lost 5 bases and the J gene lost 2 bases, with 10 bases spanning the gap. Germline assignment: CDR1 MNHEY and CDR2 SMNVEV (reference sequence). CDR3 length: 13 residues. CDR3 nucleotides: TGTGCCAGCAGTCCCGCAGGGGCCTACGAGCAGTACTTC. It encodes CASSPAGAYEQYF.

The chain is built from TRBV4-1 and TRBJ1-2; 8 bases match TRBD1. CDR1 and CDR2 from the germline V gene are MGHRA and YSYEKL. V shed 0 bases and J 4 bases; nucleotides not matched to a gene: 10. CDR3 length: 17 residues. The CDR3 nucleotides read TGCGCCAGCAGCCAAGAAAGGTGGTCTGGACAGGGCTATGGCTACACCTTC. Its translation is CASSQERWSGQGYGYTF.

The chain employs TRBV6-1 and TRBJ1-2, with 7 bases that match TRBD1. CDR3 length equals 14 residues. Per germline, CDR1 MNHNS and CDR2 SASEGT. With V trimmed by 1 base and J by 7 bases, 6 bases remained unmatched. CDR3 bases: TGTGCCAGCAGTGAAGACAGGGGTATTGGTGGCTACACCTTC. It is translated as CASSEDRGIGGYTF.

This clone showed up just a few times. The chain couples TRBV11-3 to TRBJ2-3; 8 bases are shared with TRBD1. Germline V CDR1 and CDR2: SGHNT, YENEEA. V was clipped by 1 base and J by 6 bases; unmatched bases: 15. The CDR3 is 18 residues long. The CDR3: CASSLGAGGPLVVDTQYF. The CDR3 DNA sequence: TGTGCCAGCAGCTTAGGGGCAGGGGGCCCTCTTGTAGTGGATACGCAGTATTTT.

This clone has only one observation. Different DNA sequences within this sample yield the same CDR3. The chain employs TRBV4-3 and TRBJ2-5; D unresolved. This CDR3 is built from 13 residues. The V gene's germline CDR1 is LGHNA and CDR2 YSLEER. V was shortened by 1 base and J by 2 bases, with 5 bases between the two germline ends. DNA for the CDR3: TGCGCCAGCAGCCAAGGGCTGCAAGAGACCCAGTACTTC. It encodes CASSQGLQETQYF.

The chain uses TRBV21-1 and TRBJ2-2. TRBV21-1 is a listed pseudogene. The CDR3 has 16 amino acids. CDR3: CASSKERGAITGELFF. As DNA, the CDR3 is TGTGCCAGCAGCAAAGAGAGAGGGGCCATCACCGGGGAGCTGTTTTTT.